The 28 T cell receptor beta chains listed next were all sequenced from one sample in a study of glioma-infiltrating T cells after dendritic cell vaccination. Profiling relied on immunoSEQ multiplex PCR, and the TCRdb table lists in-frame clones only, not all of them. The sample shows roughly 87,000 clones, 80% to 85% of them seen only once. Time point of the sample: after dendritic cell vaccination, including at tumor progression/relapse. The sequences come from blood, collected after dendritic cell vaccination. Every receptor here comes from a human donor with glioblastoma.

The chain has TRBV7-2 and TRBJ2-5; D is uncertain. The germline V gene encodes CDR1 SGHTA and CDR2 FQGNSA. The CDR3 loop spans 14 amino acids. Trimming took off 5 bases at V and 0 bases at J, with 10 bases between the two ends. The CDR3 reads CASSVSLDQETQYF. Written as DNA, the CDR3 is TGTGCCAGCAGCGTTAGCTTGGACCAAGAGACCCAGTACTTC.

The V call is TRBV15, the J call TRBJ2-7, with D possibly TRBD1 on 5 matching bases. The germline CDR1 and CDR2 sequences are LNHNV and YYDKDF (reference sequence). The length of the CDR3 is 15 residues. V was shortened by 0 bases and J by 0 bases, with 9 bases between the two germline ends. The CDR3 protein is CATSRDRADSYEQYF. CDR3 in DNA: TGTGCCACCAGCAGAGACAGGGCCGACTCCTACGAGCAGTACTTC.

The chain is built from TRBV19 and TRBJ1-4; 8 bases fit TRBD1. This CDR3 has 15 residues. Germline loops: CDR1 LNHDA, CDR2 SQIVND (reference sequence). Trimming cost V 5 bases and J 10 bases; bases outside gene matches: 12. In DNA, the CDR3 is TGTGCCAGTAGTCCGACAGGGGATTCTCGCGGAAAACTGTTTTTT. Residues: CASSPTGDSRGKLFF. The full variable domain, completed using reference TRBV19 and TRBJ1-4, is DGGITQSPKYLFRKEGQNVTLSCEQNLNHDAMYWYRQDPGQGLRLIYYSQIVNDFQKGDIAEGYSVSREKKESFPLTVTSAQKNPTAFYLCASSPTGDSRGKLFFGSGTQLSVL.

V gene TRBV5-1 combines with J gene TRBJ1-2, with 9 bases identical to TRBD1. This CDR3 is built from 15 residues. Germline trimming cut 4 bases from V and 6 bases from J; bases unmatched to any gene: 10. The germline gives CDR1 SGHRS, CDR2 YFSETQ. CDR3 loop: CASSVGNTGGDGYTF. CDR3 coding DNA: TGCGCCAGCAGCGTTGGGAATACAGGGGGCGATGGCTACACCTTC.

The CDR3 region has the DNA TGTGCCAGTAGTGCAGGAGAGACCCAGTACTTC. This translates into CASSAGETQYF. V gene TRBV19 combines with J gene TRBJ2-5; D ambiguous. V dropped 5 bases and J dropped 4 bases, with 5 bases sitting between them. The germline V gene has CDR1 LNHDA and CDR2 SQIVND (reference sequence). The CDR3 contains 11 residues.

This chain's CDR3 is CASSEDRISNYGYTF. CDR3 coding DNA: TGTGCCAGCAGTGAAGACAGGATTTCTAACTATGGCTACACCTTC. The genes are TRBV2 and TRBJ1-2; a weak D match, TRBD1 (5 bases). Trimming removed 1 base at V and 0 bases at J, with 9 bases between. Germline assignment: CDR1 SNHLY and CDR2 FYNNEI. This CDR3 has 15 amino acids.

V is TRBV5-4 and J is TRBJ1-2, with D possibly matching TRBD1 (6 bases). Deletions cut 0 bases from V and 3 bases from J, with 15 bases between. Germline V lookup: CDR1 SGHNT, CDR2 YYREEE (reference sequence). The CDR3 spans 16 residues. Written as DNA, the CDR3 is TGTGCCAGCAGCTTGGACAGGGTCCAATGGCACTATGGCTACACCTTC. It codes for CASSLDRVQWHYGYTF.

The chain carries TRBV5-1 and TRBJ1-4; 7 bases fit TRBD1. CDR3 length: 14 residues. The junction had 8 bases not matched to a gene; V was cut back by 4 bases and J by 8 bases. Germline assignment: CDR1 SGHRS and CDR2 YFSETQ. CDR3 protein: CASSATGDVEKLFF. The CDR3 DNA reads TGCGCCAGCAGCGCAACAGGGGACGTCGAAAAACTGTTTTTT. The whole variable domain, remainder taken from reference TRBV5-1 and TRBJ1-4, is KAGVTQTPRYLIKTRGQQVTLSCSPISGHRSVSWYQQTPGQGLQFLFEYFSETQRNKGNFPGRFSGRQFSNSRSEMNVSTLELGDSALYLCASSATGDVEKLFFGSGTQLSVL.

The chain uses TRBV19 and TRBJ1-6; D is unclear. Per germline, CDR1 LNHDA and CDR2 SQIVND (reference sequence). Trimming took off 3 bases at V and 7 bases at J, with 10 bases between the two ends. This CDR3 comprises 14 residues. This CDR3 reads CASSIVPGNSPLHF. CDR3 in DNA: TGTGCCAGTAGTATCGTCCCGGGGAATTCACCCCTCCACTTT.

The gene calls are TRBV6-6 and TRBJ2-1, with 11 bases identical to TRBD2. CDR1 and CDR2 (germline): MNHNY, SVGAGI (reference sequence). V gave up 5 bases and J gave up 4 bases; unmatched junction bases: 4. The CDR3 loop spans 15 amino acids. CDR3 nucleotide sequence: TGTGCCAGCAGTGATAGCGGGGGGGGTTACAATGAGCAGTTCTTC. It is translated as CASSDSGGGYNEQFF.

This chain uses TRBV28 with TRBJ1-5; D may be TRBD1 (5 bases). The CDR3 is 16 residues long. The V end was cut by 2 bases, the J end by 0 bases, with 11 bases between. Germline CDR1 is MDHEN and CDR2 is SYDVKM. Written as DNA, the CDR3 is TGTGCCAGCAGTTTAAGGGGCCTGAATAGCAATCAGCCCCAGCATTTT. It encodes CASSLRGLNSNQPQHF. The variable domain in full, completed from reference TRBV28 and TRBJ1-5, reads DVKVTQSSRYLVKRTGEKVFLECVQDMDHENMFWYRQDPGLGLRLIYFSYDVKMKEKGDIPEGYSVSREKKERFSLILESASTNQTSMYLCASSLRGLNSNQPQHFGDGTRLSIL.

The chain combines TRBV27 with TRBJ2-2, with D possibly matching TRBD1 (5 bases). The CDR3 runs 14 residues. The V and J ends lost 1 base and 6 bases respectively, with 9 bases between them. Per the germline V gene, CDR1 is MNHEY and CDR2 is SMNVEV (reference sequence). CDR3 coding DNA: TGTGCCAGCAGTTTATACAGGTCGGCCGGGGAGCTGTTTTTT. Amino acids: CASSLYRSAGELFF.

The genes are TRBV18 and TRBJ1-1; D gene uncertain. The CDR3 is 15 amino acids. Germline CDR1 is KGHSH and CDR2 is LQKENI. V was shortened by 6 bases and J by 7 bases, with 21 bases between the two germline ends. CDR3 bases: TGTGCCAGCTCCTCGACCACTGAGGCCAGCGTTGAAGCTTTCTTT. As protein: CASSSTTEASVEAFF.

The chain joins TRBV30 to TRBJ2-2, with 7 bases identical to TRBD2. This CDR3 comprises 12 residues. Germline CDR1 GTSNPN, CDR2 SVGIG (reference sequence). The J segment lost 6 bases and the V segment lost 3 bases, leaving 1 base of the junction unmatched. The CDR3 reads CAWSRGAGELFF. CDR3 DNA: TGTGCCTGGAGCCGGGGGGCCGGGGAGCTGTTTTTT.

This clone showed up just a few times. CDR3 region: CASSFGTGGRQFF. The CDR3 DNA reads as TGTGCCAGCAGCTTCGGGACAGGGGGCAGGCAGTTCTTC. The V gene is TRBV5-8, the J gene TRBJ2-1; 12 nucleotides align to TRBD1. V trimming: 2 bases; J trimming: 12 bases; junction bases outside the gene matches: 3. The CDR3 contains 13 residues. Germline V gene lookup returns CDR1 SGHTS and CDR2 YDEGEE.

About this clone itself: The limits of the CDR3 on the DNA are not certain, so only TCRdb's listed CDR3 is given. The chain employs TRBV12-1 and TRBJ2-7; the D call in the table, TRBD1, was not verified against the DNA. TRBV12-1 is recorded as a pseudogene. The CDR3 length equals 16 residues, ends included. The CDR3 is CASSFAPGTGVWEQYF.

The V gene is TRBV4-1, the J gene TRBJ1-6, with 8 bases that match TRBD1. The CDR3 sequence is 15 residues long. V lost 0 bases, J lost 10 bases, and 5 bases stayed unmatched. Germline V gene sequence: CDR1 MGHRA, CDR2 YSYEKL. Written as DNA, the CDR3 is TGCGCCAGCAGCCAAGACAGGGGGCTAGGGTCACCCCTCCACTTT. This encodes CASSQDRGLGSPLHF.

The chain combines TRBV11-1 with TRBJ2-5; a weak D match, TRBD1 (5 bases). CDR1 and CDR2 from the germline V gene are SGHAT and FQDESV (reference sequence). This CDR3 has 15 amino acids. V lost 1 base to trimming and J lost 5 bases, with 14 bases between them. The CDR3 bases are TGTGCCAGCAGCTTAGAAGTAGGGGTGGACGAGACCCAGTACTTC. Translating it yields CASSLEVGVDETQYF.

The chain is built from TRBV25-1 and TRBJ1-1; D uncertain. Germline CDR1 is MGHDK and CDR2 is SYGVNS. V was cut by 8 bases and J by 4 bases, with 14 bases left in between. This CDR3 is 13 amino acids long. The CDR3: CASREGSGTEAFF. For the CDR3, the DNA is TGTGCCAGCCGGGAAGGGTCGGGCACTGAAGCTTTCTTT.

This clone was seen just once. The genes are TRBV29-1 and TRBJ2-1, with 8 bases fitting TRBD1. The length of the CDR3 is 12 residues. Germline CDR1 SQVTM, CDR2 ANQGSEA. V shed 3 bases and J 8 bases; nucleotides not matched to a gene: 3. The CDR3 is CSVEVDRDEQFF. The DNA for the CDR3 is TGCAGCGTTGAGGTGGACAGGGATGAGCAGTTCTTC.

J is TRBJ2-4 and V is TRBV27; 7 bases line up with TRBD2. Losses at the gene ends were 2 bases for V and 8 bases for J; bases not matched to a gene: 9. The CDR3 is made up of 15 amino acids. Per germline, CDR1 MNHEY and CDR2 SMNVEV (reference sequence). In nucleotides, the CDR3 is TGTGCCAGCAGTTTAGATGCACGGGGAGGGGACATTCAGTACTTC. The encoded protein is CASSLDARGGDIQYF.

The chain employs TRBV9 and TRBJ1-1; D uncertain. Germline values: CDR1 SGDLS, CDR2 YYNGEE. The CDR3 consists of 14 residues. Trimming left V 0 bases short and J 10 bases short, with 16 bases between. The CDR3 DNA reads as TGTGCCAGCAGCGTAGGAGGTTTGGAGCGAGCAGCTTTCTTT. Its translation is CASSVGGLERAAFF. The full variable domain, completed using reference TRBV9 and TRBJ1-1, is DSGVTQTPKHLITATGQRVTLRCSPRSGDLSVYWYQQSLDQGLQFLIQYYNGEERAKGNILERFSAQQFPDLHSELNLSSLELGDSALYFCASSVGGLERAAFFGQGTRLTVV.

Details on this clone: Other DNA sequences in this specimen translate into the identical CDR3. This chain uses TRBV2 with TRBJ1-2, with 8 positions matching TRBD1. The germline V gene has CDR1 SNHLY and CDR2 FYNNEI. The V gene end was trimmed by 4 bases and the J gene end by 3 bases; junction bases not matched to a gene: 1. CDR3 size: 13 residues. The CDR3 loop reads CASSADRDYGYTF. As DNA, the CDR3 is TGTGCCAGCAGTGCGGACAGGGACTATGGCTACACCTTC.

The chain has TRBV19 and TRBJ1-6, with 9 positions matching TRBD1. V lost 6 bases to trimming and J lost 8 bases; unmatched junction nucleotides: 14. This CDR3 comprises 17 residues. Germline assignment: CDR1 LNHDA and CDR2 SQIVND (reference sequence). This chain's CDR3 is CASRPFTGTGLYSPLHF. CDR3 in DNA: TGTGCCAGTAGGCCCTTTACCGGGACAGGGCTCTATTCACCCCTCCACTTT.

This chain connects TRBV7-2 to TRBJ1-6; no clear D gene. This CDR3 comprises 18 residues. CDR1 is SGHTA and CDR2 is FQGNSA in the germline V gene. V was clipped by 5 bases and J by 0 bases, with 17 bases between them. Here the CDR3 DNA reads TGTGCCAGCAGCCCGGACGGGAGAAGGAGCTCCTATAATTCACCCCTCCACTTT. Translating it yields CASSPDGRRSSYNSPLHF. The full variable domain, with the rest looked up from reference TRBV7-2 and TRBJ1-6, is GAGVSQSPSNKVTEKGKDVELRCDPISGHTALYWYRQSLGQGLEFLIYFQGNSAPDKSGLPSDRFSAERTGGSVSTLTIQRTQQEDSAVYLCASSPDGRRSSYNSPLHFGNGTRLTVT.

The CDR3 DNA reads TGTGCCAGCAGCCAAGATTTAGAGGGAGGGGCAGAAGCTTTCTTT. Amino acids: CASSQDLEGGAEAFF. The chain is built from TRBV4-2 and TRBJ1-1, with TRBD1 as a possible D gene (5 bases). The CDR3 loop spans 15 amino acids. V lost 0 bases and J lost 8, with 16 bases in between. In germline, CDR1 is LGHNA, CDR2 YNFKEQ.

In this sample, this clone turned up a few times. The V call is TRBV6-6, the J call TRBJ1-6, with D perhaps TRBD1 (6 bases). V was trimmed by 5 bases and J by 8 bases, leaving 16 bases between them. Germline loops: CDR1 MNHNY, CDR2 SVGAGI (reference sequence). The CDR3 is made up of 15 amino acids. CDR3 nucleotides: TGTGCCAGCAGTCCCACAGGGTGGGGAGATTCACCCCTCCACTTT. Protein sequence: CASSPTGWGDSPLHF.

The chain is built from TRBV15 and TRBJ2-7, with 8 bases identical to TRBD1. The germline CDR1 and CDR2 sequences are LNHNV and YYDKDF (reference sequence). The V segment lost 0 bases and the J segment 0 bases; nucleotides outside the gene matches: 1. The CDR3 has 15 residues. CDR3 in amino acids: CATSREGTGSYEQYF. The CDR3 DNA is TGTGCCACCAGCAGAGAAGGGACAGGCTCCTACGAGCAGTACTTC.